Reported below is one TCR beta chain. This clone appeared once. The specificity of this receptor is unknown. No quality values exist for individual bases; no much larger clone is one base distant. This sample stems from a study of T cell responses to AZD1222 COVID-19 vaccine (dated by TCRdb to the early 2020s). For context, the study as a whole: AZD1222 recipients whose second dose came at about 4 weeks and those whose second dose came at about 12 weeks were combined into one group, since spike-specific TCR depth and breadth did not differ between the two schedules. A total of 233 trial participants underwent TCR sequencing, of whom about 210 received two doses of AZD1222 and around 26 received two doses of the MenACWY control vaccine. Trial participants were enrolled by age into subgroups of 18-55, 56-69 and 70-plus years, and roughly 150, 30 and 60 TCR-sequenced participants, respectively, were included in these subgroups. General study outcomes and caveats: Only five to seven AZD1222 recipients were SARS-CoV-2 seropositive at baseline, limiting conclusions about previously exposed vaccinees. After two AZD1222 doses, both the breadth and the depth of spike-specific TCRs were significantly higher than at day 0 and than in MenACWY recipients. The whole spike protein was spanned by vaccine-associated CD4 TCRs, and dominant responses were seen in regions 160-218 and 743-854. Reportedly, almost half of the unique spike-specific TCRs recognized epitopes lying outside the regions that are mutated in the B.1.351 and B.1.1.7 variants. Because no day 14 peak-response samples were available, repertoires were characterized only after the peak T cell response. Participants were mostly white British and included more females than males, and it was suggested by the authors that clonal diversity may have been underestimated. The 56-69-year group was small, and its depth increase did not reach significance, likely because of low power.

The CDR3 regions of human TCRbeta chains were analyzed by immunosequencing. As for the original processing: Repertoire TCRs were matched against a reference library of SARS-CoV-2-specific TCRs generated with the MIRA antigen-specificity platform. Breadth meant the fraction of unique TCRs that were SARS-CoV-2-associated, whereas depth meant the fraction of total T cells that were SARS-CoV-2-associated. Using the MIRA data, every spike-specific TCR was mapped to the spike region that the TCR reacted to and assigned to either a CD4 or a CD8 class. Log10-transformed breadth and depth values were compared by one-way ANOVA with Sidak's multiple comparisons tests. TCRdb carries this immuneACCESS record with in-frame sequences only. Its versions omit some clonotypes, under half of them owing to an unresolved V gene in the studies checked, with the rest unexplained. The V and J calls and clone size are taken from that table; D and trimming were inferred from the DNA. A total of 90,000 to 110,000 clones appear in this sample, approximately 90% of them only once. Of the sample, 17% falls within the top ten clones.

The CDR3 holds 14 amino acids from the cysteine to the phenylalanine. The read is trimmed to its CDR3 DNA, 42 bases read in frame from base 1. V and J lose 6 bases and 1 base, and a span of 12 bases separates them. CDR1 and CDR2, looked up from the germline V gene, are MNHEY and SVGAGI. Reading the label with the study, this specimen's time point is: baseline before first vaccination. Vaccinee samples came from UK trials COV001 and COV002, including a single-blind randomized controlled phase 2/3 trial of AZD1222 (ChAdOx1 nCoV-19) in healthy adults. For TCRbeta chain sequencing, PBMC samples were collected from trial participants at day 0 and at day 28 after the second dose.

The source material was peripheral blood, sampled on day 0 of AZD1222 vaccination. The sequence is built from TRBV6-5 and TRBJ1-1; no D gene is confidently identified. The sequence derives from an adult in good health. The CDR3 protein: CASRKDLPNTEAFF. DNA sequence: TGTGCCAGCAGGAAGGATTTACCGAACACTGAAGCTTTCTTT.